Shown below are 2 T cell receptor beta chains from a single sample sequenced in a study of shared clonotypes between healthy human individuals. Profiling relied on immunoSEQ multiplex PCR, and the TCRdb table lists in-frame clones only, not all of them. The sample lists 850,000 to 1,200,000 clones; roughly 70% were seen once. The sample consisted of memory CD4+ T cells sorted from blood. Noted subset: CD45RA-negative fraction. The receptor set was obtained from a man between 18 and 35 years old in good health.

On this clone: A far larger clone is a single base away, which makes a read error likely. V gene TRBV6-6 combines with J gene TRBJ2-5; D gene ambiguous. TRBJ2-7 explains the end of the DNA better; the J call may be wrong. This CDR3 has 13 amino acids. From germline, CDR1 is MNHNY and CDR2 SVGAGI (reference sequence). The CDR3 region is CASSYSTTYEQYF. As DNA, the CDR3 is TGTGCCAGCAGTTACTCGACGACCTACGAGCAGTACTTC.

J is TRBJ2-5 and V is TRBV6-1; 7 positions agree with TRBD1. The CDR3 runs 14 residues. V dropped 4 bases and J dropped 2; count of bases not matched to a gene: 4. Germline V gene lookup returns CDR1 MNHNS and CDR2 SASEGT. The CDR3 loop is CASSGWTGQETQYF. The CDR3, as DNA: TGTGCCAGCAGTGGCTGGACAGGTCAAGAGACCCAGTACTTC.